This section outlines one T cell receptor (beta chain) sequence together with its context. This sample stems from a study of T cell responses to AZD1222 COVID-19 vaccine. The data were produced by immunoSEQ multiplex PCR, yet TCRdb's version contains in-frame clones alone and is incomplete. The sample lists approximately 180,000 clones; roughly 92% were seen once. The CDR3 has 15 amino acids. Per germline, CDR1 PRHDT and CDR2 FYEKMQ (reference sequence). Trimming shortened V by 3 bases and J by 7 bases, and 19 bases separated the two germline ends. This chain links TRBV13 with TRBJ2-7; TRBD1 might be the D (6 bases). This specimen consisted of peripheral blood, obtained 28 days after the second dose of the MenACWY control vaccine. This receptor was identified in an adult who received the MenACWY meningococcal vaccine as a control. The CDR3 bases are TGTGCCAGCAGCTTGGGCCCAGGGGATCGTTGGGAGCAGTACTTC. This translates into CASSLGPGDRWEQYF.